These 9 T cell receptor beta chains were sequenced from one sample in a study of beta chain features in type 1 diabetes. What was sequenced were expressed TCRB transcripts, since all of the isolated RNA had been reverse transcribed. This table comes from immunoSEQ multiplex PCR, and its TCRdb copy is limited to in-frame clones, with some not included. The sample shows about 360,000 clones, around 13% of them seen only once. Sequencing was performed on naive CD4+ T cells from blood. Receptors originate from a young man in good health.

The chain uses TRBV9 and TRBJ1-1, with a tentative D call TRBD1 (5 bases). This CDR3 comprises 13 residues. Germline loops: CDR1 SGDLS, CDR2 YYNGEE. Trimming left V 2 bases short and J 6 bases short, with 11 bases between. The CDR3 protein is CASSVNWGAEAFF. Here the CDR3 DNA reads TGTGCCAGCAGCGTTAACTGGGGGGCTGAAGCTTTCTTT.

The CDR3 coding sequence is TGTGCCAGCCATCTAGCGGGAGTGGGCCAAGAGACCCAGTACTTC. This gives the protein CASHLAGVGQETQYF. J is TRBJ2-5 and V is TRBV28; 10 bases fit TRBD2. The CDR3 has 15 residues. The J segment lost 1 base and the V segment lost 8 bases, leaving 7 bases of the junction unmatched. Germline values: CDR1 MDHEN, CDR2 SYDVKM.

The chain has TRBV7-9 and TRBJ2-7; D is possibly TRBD1 (6 bases). CDR3 size: 14 residues. Between the trimmed V and J ends, which lost 5 bases and 4 bases, there was a span of 15 bases. CDR1 and CDR2 from the germline V gene are SEHNR and FQNEAQ (reference sequence). CDR3 region: CASSVQGNSYEQYF. DNA of the CDR3: TGTGCCAGCAGCGTACAGGGAAATTCGTACGAGCAGTACTTC.

This clone was counted only a few times. The CDR3 loop is CASTQREGANVLTF. CDR3 nucleotides: TGTGCCAGCACCCAAAGGGAGGGAGCCAACGTCCTGACTTTC. J is TRBJ2-6 and V is TRBV6-1, with 7 bases aligning to TRBD2. From germline, CDR1 is MNHNS and CDR2 SASEGT. The junction had 7 bases not matched to a gene; V was cut back by 7 bases and J by 7 bases. The CDR3 spans 14 residues.

The J gene is TRBJ2-1, the V gene TRBV18, with TRBD1 identical over 9 bases. J gave up 5 bases and V 6 bases, and 8 bases lay outside the gene matches. This CDR3 is built from 15 residues. Germline loops: CDR1 KGHSH, CDR2 LQKENI. In DNA form, the CDR3 reads TGTGCCAGCTCGGTCGGGACAGGGTCCCACAATGAGCAGTTCTTC. This encodes CASSVGTGSHNEQFF.

This clone was seen a few times. This sequence joins TRBV27 and TRBJ2-3, with 10 bases aligning to TRBD2. Germline CDR1 reads MNHEY; CDR2 reads SMNVEV (reference sequence). V shed 4 bases and J 2 bases; nucleotides not matched to a gene: 9. The CDR3 length is 17 residues. The CDR3 nucleotides are TGTGCCAGCAGTTCCGCCCCCGGACTAGCGGTCACAGATACGCAGTATTTT. It translates to CASSSAPGLAVTDTQYF.

The CDR3 here is CASSPPTGRENIQYF. The CDR3 DNA follows: TGTGCCAGCTCACCACCAACTGGGAGGGAAAACATTCAGTACTTC. The V and J genes are TRBV18 and TRBJ2-4, with 7 bases matching TRBD2. The CDR3 loop spans 15 amino acids. The trim removed 0 bases at V and 5 bases at J, leaving 4 bases unmatched. The germline V gene encodes CDR1 KGHSH and CDR2 LQKENI.

This clone was counted only a few times. The chain recombines TRBV28 with TRBJ1-1; the match to TRBD1 covers 8 bases. CDR1 and CDR2 from the germline V gene are MDHEN and SYDVKM. The ends lost 6 bases at V and 4 bases at J; junction bases unmatched: 4. The CDR3 has 13 residues. The CDR3 loop is CASRYRGITEAFF. As DNA, the CDR3 is TGTGCCAGCAGATACAGGGGGATCACTGAAGCTTTCTTT.

This clone came up a few times. The J gene is TRBJ2-1, the V gene TRBV5-1, with 7 bases that match TRBD2. CDR1 and CDR2 from the germline V gene are SGHRS and YFSETQ. After removal of 0 bases from V and 4 bases from J, the junction contained 1 base not matched to a gene. The CDR3 contains 14 residues. The CDR3: CASSLDSGYNEQFF. The CDR3 DNA is TGCGCCAGCAGCTTGGATAGCGGGTACAATGAGCAGTTCTTC.